This T cell receptor (beta chain) was retrieved from a study of blood T cell repertoires in COVID-19. Across the whole study: Sources were T cells, B-cell-depleted T cells, or PBMCs; the material itself was cDNA or gDNA.

After removal of 4 bases from V and 3 bases from J, the junction contained 8 bases not matched to a gene. Germline V lookup: CDR1 MNHEY, CDR2 SVGAGI. This CDR3 has 15 amino acids. Profiling relied on immunoSEQ multiplex PCR, and the TCRdb table lists in-frame clones only, not all of them. The sample yields about 26,000 clones, around 92% seen once. Material: peripheral blood. V usage is TRBV6-5 and J usage is TRBJ2-7; TRBD1 aligns across 8 bases. This TCR derives from a human donor in a cohort sampled during active COVID-19. CDR3 amino acids: CASSSPDRGNYEQYF. The CDR3 DNA reads as TGTGCCAGCAGTTCACCCGACAGGGGTAACTACGAGCAGTACTTC.